This TCR beta chain comes out of a study of blood T cell repertoires in COVID-19. Study summary: Sample material is recorded as cDNA or gDNA derived from T cells, B-cell-depleted T cells, or PBMCs.

Clones were sequenced by immunoSEQ multiplex PCR, and TCRdb holds only the in-frame ones, with some missing. This table has 300,000 to 350,000 clones, roughly 91% appearing once. V gave up 7 bases and J gave up 6 bases; unmatched junction bases: 9. CDR1 is GTSNPN and CDR2 is SVGIG in the germline V gene (reference sequence). The CDR3 is 13 amino acids. Cohort 3 recovery required two negative PCRs, clearance, or symptom resolution. The chain couples TRBV30 to TRBJ2-7; 10 positions match TRBD2. The sequenced material came from PBMCs or T cells enriched from blood (not recorded which). This TCR was sampled from a woman between 25 and 40 years old who had recovered from COVID-19. This CDR3 reads CAFTAGGATEQYF. DNA for the CDR3: TGTGCCTTCACAGCGGGAGGGGCAACCGAGCAGTACTTC.